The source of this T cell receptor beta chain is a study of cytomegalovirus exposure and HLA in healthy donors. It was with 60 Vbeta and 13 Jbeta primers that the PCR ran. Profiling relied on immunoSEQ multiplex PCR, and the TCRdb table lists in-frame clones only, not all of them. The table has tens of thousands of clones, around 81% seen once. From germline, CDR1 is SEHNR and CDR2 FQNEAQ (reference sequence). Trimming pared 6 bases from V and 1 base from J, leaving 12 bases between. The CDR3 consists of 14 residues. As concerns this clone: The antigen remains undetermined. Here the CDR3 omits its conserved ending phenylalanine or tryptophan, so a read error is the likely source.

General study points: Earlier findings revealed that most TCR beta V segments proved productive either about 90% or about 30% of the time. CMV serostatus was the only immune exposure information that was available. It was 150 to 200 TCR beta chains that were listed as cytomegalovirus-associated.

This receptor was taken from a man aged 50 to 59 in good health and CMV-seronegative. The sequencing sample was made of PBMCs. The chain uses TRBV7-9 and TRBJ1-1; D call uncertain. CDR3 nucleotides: TGTGCCAGCAGTTCCTGGGGAGAGAACACTGAAGCTTTCGTT. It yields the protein CASSSWGENTEAFV.